A selection of T cell receptor beta chains follows, all from one sample in a study of OX40 agonist ivuxolimab in advanced cancers. Some clones are missing from TCRdb's copy, which holds only in-frame ones; the method was immunoSEQ multiplex PCR. The profile covers 80,000 to 100,000 clones, with more than 85% appearing a single time and about 0.24% taken by the ten largest. The material sequenced was CD4+ or CD8+ T cells sorted from blood, taken in a trial of the OX40 agonist ivuxolimab. Receptors originate from an adult with an advanced solid tumor such as melanoma, head and neck, liver or kidney cancer. CDR3s include the opening cysteine and the closing phenylalanine or tryptophan. The D gene is left open where the match is weak. A clone size is listed for some rows: how often the clone was seen (once, few, many), or a class if it is expanded.

D	size	V	J	length	CDR3	DNA
TRBD1	.	TRBV6-5	TRBJ1-6	14	CASSYSGQGTPLHF	TGTGCCAGCAGTTACTCGGGACAGGGGACACCCCTCCACTTT
.	.	TRBV19	TRBJ1-5	15	CASSIGRVSNQPQHF	TGTGCCAGTAGTATCGGCCGGGTTAGCAATCAGCCCCAGCATTTT
.	.	TRBV7-8	TRBJ1-1	15	CASSLMVWGVTEAFF	TGTGCCAGCAGCTTAATGGTCTGGGGAGTTACTGAAGCTTTCTTT
.	.	TRBV7-3	TRBJ2-1	16	CASSPGGSGAYNEQFF	TGTGCCAGCAGCCCTGGGGGTAGCGGTGCCTACAATGAGCAGTTCTTC
TRBD1	.	TRBV9	TRBJ1-5	13	CASSAQGAQPQHF	TGTGCCAGCAGCGCGCAGGGGGCTCAGCCCCAGCATTTT
.	.	TRBV9	TRBJ1-5	13	CASSVDPDQPQHF	TGTGCCAGCAGCGTAGACCCCGATCAGCCCCAGCATTTT
TRBD1	.	TRBV7-2	TRBJ1-2	17	CASSSPVGRGQFYGYTF	TGTGCCAGCAGCTCCCCGGTCGGCCGGGGACAGTTCTATGGCTACACCTTC
.	.	TRBV7-2	TRBJ1-3	13	CASSTQSVATIYF	TGTGCCAGCAGCACCCAGAGCGTGGCCACCATATATTTT
.	.	TRBV25-1	TRBJ2-3	14	CASSPTTSTDTQYF	TGTGCCAGCAGTCCTACAACTAGCACAGATACGCAGTATTTT
TRBD1	.	TRBV25-1	TRBJ1-5	18	CASSDLWAGQGRNQPQHF	TGTGCCAGCAGTGATTTGTGGGCGGGACAGGGGCGTAATCAGCCCCAGCATTTT
TRBD1	.	TRBV28	TRBJ1-3	15	CASSFTGVGGNTIYF	TGTGCCAGCAGTTTTACAGGGGTTGGTGGAAACACCATATATTTT
TRBD1	.	TRBV5-1	TRBJ2-7	14	CASSPGQGAGEQYF	TGCGCCAGCAGCCCGGGACAGGGGGCGGGAGAGCAGTACTTC
TRBD2	.	TRBV9	TRBJ2-1	15	CASSVESGVYNEQFF	TGTGCCAGCAGCGTAGAAAGCGGGGTCTACAATGAGCAGTTCTTC
TRBD1	.	TRBV28	TRBJ1-5	14	CASSPGTGHQPQHF	TGTGCCAGCAGTCCCGGGACAGGGCATCAGCCCCAGCATTTT
.	once	TRBV4-2	TRBJ2-7	13	CASSQTAASEQYF	TGTGCCAGCAGCCAAACCGCGGCCTCCGAGCAGTACTTC
.	.	TRBV6-6	TRBJ1-5	15	CASSYAGASNQPQHF	TGTGCCAGCAGTTACGCCGGGGCTAGCAATCAGCCCCAGCATTTT
.	.	TRBV10-3	TRBJ1-5	14	CAISEGGGFGPQHF	TGTGCCATCAGTGAGGGCGGGGGTTTCGGGCCCCAGCATTTT
.	.	TRBV5-1	TRBJ1-5	13	CASSPYGNQPQHF	TGCGCCAGCAGCCCCTATGGGAATCAGCCCCAGCATTTT
.	few	TRBV11-2	TRBJ1-1	13	CASSLPYHTEAFF	TGTGCCAGCAGCTTACCATACCACACTGAAGCTTTCTTT
.	once	TRBV2	TRBJ2-3	12	CASGVTWGAWYF	TGTGCCAGCGGCGTCACTTGGGGGGCATGGTATTTT
.	.	TRBV6-6	TRBJ2-5	11	CASSYQETQYF	TGTGCCAGCAGTTACCAAGAGACCCAGTACTTC
.	.	TRBV18	TRBJ1-2	14	CASSPKAAGRGYTF	TGTGCCAGCTCACCAAAGGCGGCAGGGAGAGGCTACACCTTC
.	.	TRBV12-5	TRBJ1-3	14	CASGWTVSGNTIYF	TGTGCTAGTGGTTGGACGGTCTCTGGAAACACCATATATTTT
.	.	TRBV18	TRBJ2-2	13	CASSPLLTGELFF	TGTGCCAGCTCACCCCTTCTCACCGGGGAGCTGTTTTTT
TRBD1	.	TRBV6-6	TRBJ2-7	16	CASSYPQVGQGYEQYF	TGTGCCAGCAGTTACCCCCAAGTGGGACAGGGGTACGAGCAGTACTTC
TRBD2	.	TRBV7-3	TRBJ2-3	16	CASSLKRAGGADTQYF	TGTGCCAGCAGCTTAAAGAGGGCGGGAGGGGCAGATACGCAGTATTTT
.	.	TRBV9	TRBJ1-1	15	CASSVGAGRNTEAFF	TGTGCCAGCAGCGTAGGGGCAGGGAGGAACACTGAAGCTTTCTTT
TRBD1	once	TRBV30	TRBJ1-2	14	CAWGTGSGVGGYTF	TGTGCCTGGGGGACAGGTTCAGGTGTGGGTGGCTACACCTTC
.	.	TRBV5-4	TRBJ1-1	12	CASSQQGTEAFF	TGTGCCAGCAGCCAGCAGGGAACTGAAGCTTTCTTT
TRBD2	once	TRBV5-1	TRBJ2-1	15	CASSQGLAGVEEQFF	TGCGCCAGCAGCCAGGGACTAGCGGGAGTGGAAGAGCAGTTCTTC
TRBD1	.	TRBV7-9	TRBJ1-6	14	CASSLDRVNSPLHF	TGTGCCAGCAGCCTCGACAGGGTAAATTCACCCCTCCACTTT
TRBD1	.	TRBV4-3	TRBJ1-3	16	CASSRMTGRRGNTIYF	TGCGCCAGCAGCCGGATGACAGGGAGGCGAGGAAACACCATATATTTT
.	.	TRBV4-3	TRBJ1-2	17	CASSQGPAGRADYGYTF	TGCGCCAGCAGCCAAGGCCCCGCGGGGAGGGCCGACTATGGCTACACCTTC
.	.	TRBV28	TRBJ1-5	13	CASSFYSNQPQHF	TGTGCCAGCAGTTTTTATAGCAATCAGCCCCAGCATTTT
TRBD1	.	TRBV5-5	TRBJ2-5	15	CASSLEGTGQETQYF	TGTGCCAGCAGCTTGGAGGGGACAGGGCAAGAGACCCAGTACTTC
.	.	TRBV6-5	TRBJ2-3	11	CASGSSDTQYF	TGTGCCTCCGGAAGCTCAGATACGCAGTATTTT
.	.	TRBV7-9	TRBJ2-5	16	CASRNGGTRGEETQYF	TGTGCCAGCAGAAACGGGGGGACAAGAGGGGAGGAGACCCAGTACTTC
.	.	TRBV4-3	TRBJ2-7	14	CASSQGMGSYEQYF	TGCGCCAGCAGCCAGGGGATGGGATCCTACGAGCAGTACTTC
TRBD1	.	TRBV4-3	TRBJ1-2	15	CASSQGAGTGVGYTF	TGCGCCAGCAGCCAAGGTGCCGGGACAGGGGTTGGCTACACCTTC
.	once	TRBV6-1	TRBJ1-4	14	CASARQLTNEKLFF	TGTGCCAGCGCTAGACAGCTCACGAATGAAAAACTGTTTTTT
.	.	TRBV6-1	TRBJ1-5	15	CASSEVGQNNQPQHF	TGTGCCAGCAGTGAAGTTGGACAGAACAATCAGCCCCAGCATTTT
.	.	TRBV6-6	TRBJ1-3	15	CASRPSGSSLNTIYF	TGTGCCAGCAGGCCTTCGGGGTCGAGCCTGAACACCATATATTTT